Listed below are T cell receptor beta chains from one sample, sequenced in a study of T cells after somatic rescue of genetic block. TCRdb keeps only in-frame clones here, not all; method: immunoSEQ multiplex PCR. The sample lists under 150,000 clones; 80% to 95% were seen once. Sequencing used peripheral blood mononuclear cells (PBMCs). The source of these receptors is a woman aged 18-30 years. Both conserved end residues are part of each CDR3. Fields, in order: V gene, clone size, D gene, J gene, CDR3 protein, CDR3 DNA. D genes are given only for firm matches. The size field is filled for only some rows; it gives once, few, many or a size class.

TRBV4-3	-	-	TRBJ2-1	CASSHVGGLSSYNEQFF	TGCGCCAGCAGCCACGTCGGGGGGCTAAGCTCCTACAATGAGCAGTTCTTC
TRBV4-2	-	TRBD2	TRBJ2-5	CASSQRGVETQYF	TGTGCCAGCAGCCAGCGGGGGGTTGAGACCCAGTACTTC
TRBV2	-	-	TRBJ2-5	CASCGTFSQETQYF	TGTGCCAGCTGCGGGACATTTTCCCAAGAGACCCAGTACTTC
TRBV7-2	few	-	TRBJ1-2	CASSPNLGKGYGYTF	TGTGCCAGCAGCCCGAATCTGGGGAAGGGGTATGGCTACACCTTC
TRBV5-6	-	-	TRBJ1-2	CASTGRGGRETNYGYTF	TGTGCCAGCACCGGACGAGGGGGACGAGAGACTAACTATGGCTACACCTTC
TRBV4-3	-	TRBD2	TRBJ2-7	CASSPRTSGPSYEQYF	TGCGCCAGCAGCCCCAGGACTAGCGGGCCCTCCTACGAGCAGTACTTC
TRBV15	-	TRBD1	TRBJ1-4	CATSRDGTAEKLFF	TGTGCCACCAGCAGAGATGGGACAGCGGAAAAACTGTTTTTT
TRBV7-2	-	TRBD1	TRBJ1-5	CASSFAGQGDQPQHF	TGTGCCAGCAGCTTCGCGGGACAGGGGGATCAGCCCCAGCATTTT
TRBV20-1	-	-	TRBJ1-1	CSARETKAFF	TGCAGTGCTAGAGAAACGAAAGCTTTCTTT
TRBV4-2	-	-	TRBJ1-1	CASSQVAGNGREAFF	TGTGCCAGCAGCCAAGTGGCAGGGAACGGTCGTGAAGCTTTCTTT
TRBV10-3	-	TRBD2	TRBJ2-1	CAVWTSGGNNEQFF	TGTGCCGTATGGACTAGCGGGGGGAACAATGAGCAGTTCTTC
TRBV6-6	-	-	TRBJ1-6	CASSPRGSYNSPLHF	TGTGCCAGCAGCCCACGGGGCTCCTATAATTCACCCCTCCACTTT
TRBV9	-	TRBD2	TRBJ2-1	CASSVVERGIDEQFF	TGTGCCAGCAGCGTAGTCGAGCGGGGGATCGATGAGCAGTTCTTC
TRBV6-1	-	TRBD1	TRBJ2-5	CASNPMTGGAETQYF	TGTGCCAGCAACCCAATGACAGGGGGCGCGGAGACCCAGTACTTC
TRBV4-3	-	-	TRBJ2-2	CASSQVRTGELFF	TGCGCCAGCAGCCAAGTTCGCACCGGGGAGCTGTTTTTT
TRBV14	few	-	TRBJ1-1	CASSQDRRTEAFF	TGTGCCAGCAGCCAAGATAGACGGACTGAAGCTTTCTTT